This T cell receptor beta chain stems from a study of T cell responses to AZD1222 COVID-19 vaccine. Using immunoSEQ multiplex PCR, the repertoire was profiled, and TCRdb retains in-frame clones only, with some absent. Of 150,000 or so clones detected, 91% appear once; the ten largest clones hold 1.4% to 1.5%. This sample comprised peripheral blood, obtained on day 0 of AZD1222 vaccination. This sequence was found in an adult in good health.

The CDR3 loop is CASSFYREVEAFF. Written as DNA, the CDR3 is TGTGCCAGCAGCTTTTACCGGGAAGTTGAAGCTTTCTTT. The chain has TRBV5-6 and TRBJ1-1, with no clear D. This CDR3 comprises 13 residues. Looked up from germline, CDR1 is SGHDT and CDR2 is YYEEEE. V lost 2 bases, J lost 7 bases, and 12 bases lay in between. Variable domain in full (rest from reference TRBV5-6 and TRBJ1-1): DAGVTQSPTHLIKTRGQQVTLRCSPKSGHDTVSWYQQALGQGPQFIFQYYEEEERQRGNFPDRFSGHQFPNYSSELNVNALLLGDSALYLCASSFYREVEAFFGQGTRLTVV.